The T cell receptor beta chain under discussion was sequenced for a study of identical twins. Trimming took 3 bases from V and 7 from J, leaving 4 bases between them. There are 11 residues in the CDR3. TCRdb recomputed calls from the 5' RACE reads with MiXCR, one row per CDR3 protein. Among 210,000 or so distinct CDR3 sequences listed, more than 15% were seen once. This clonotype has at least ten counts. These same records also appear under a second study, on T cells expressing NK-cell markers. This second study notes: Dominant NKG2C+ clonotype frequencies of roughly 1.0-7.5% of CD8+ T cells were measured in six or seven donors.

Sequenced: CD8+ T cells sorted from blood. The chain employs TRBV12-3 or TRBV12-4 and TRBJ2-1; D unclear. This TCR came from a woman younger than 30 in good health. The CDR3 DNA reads TGTGCCAGCAGTTTCAGTAATGAGCAGTTCTTC. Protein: CASSFSNEQFF.